The clone carrying this TCR beta chain has just a few counts. The sample comes from a study of cytomegalovirus exposure and HLA in healthy donors. The V end was cut by 6 bases, the J end by 2 bases, with 10 bases between. The CDR3 totals 14 residues. Germline V lookup: CDR1 WSHSY, CDR2 SAAADI. Primers included in the PCR were 60 Vbeta and 13 Jbeta primers. Produced via immunoSEQ multiplex PCR; TCRdb's table is partial and in-frame only. The sample holds about 170,000 clones, around 81% seen once. This rearrangement joins TRBV10-2 to TRBJ2-2; possible D gene TRBD1, 6 bases. Input material: PBMCs. The TCR was taken from a woman aged 25-40 years in good health and CMV-seropositive. The CDR3 loop reads CASSWDINTGELFF. CDR3 nucleotide sequence: TGCGCCAGCAGCTGGGACATTAACACCGGGGAGCTGTTTTTT.